This T cell receptor (beta chain) derives from a study of cytotoxic CD8 clonotypes in ibrutinib-treated CLL (dated by TCRdb to the early 2020s). The study in broad terms: The cohort had about a dozen relapsed/refractory and 15 treatment-naive patients; approximately 18 were IGHV unmutated. Partial responses were observed in roughly 24 patients and complete responses in 2; after a median follow-up of around 64 months, remission was maintained in 15 or so patients and progression was observed in around twelve. The response samples were drawn at a median of approximately 12 months into treatment, with a range of roughly 6 to 40 months. Samples averaged about 260,000 productive templates and some 96,000 productive rearrangements. Longitudinal samples were available for about 30% of the roughly 90 trial participants. Cryopreserved peripheral blood mononuclear cells were obtained before treatment, at response, and at either sustained remission or disease progression. Every remission and progressive disease sample was obtained while ibrutinib was still being received by the patients.

Findings and caveats that apply to the study as a whole: Baseline clonality exceeded that of age-matched healthy donors and correlated strongly with circulating CD8+ T-cell counts. An increase in clonality was observed at ibrutinib response, with clonality remaining stable during sustained remission and falling back toward baseline at progression. Sampling times were not matched between patients in sustained remission and patients whose disease was progressing, and lymph node repertoires were not examined. Public clonotypes were rare and either contracted or stayed stable during treatment, and the rise in clonality at ibrutinib response reflected the expansion of private clonotypes.

Sequences SGHTA (CDR1) and FQGNSA (CDR2) are obtained from the germline V gene. Including the terminal cysteine and phenylalanine, the CDR3 comprises 14 residues. The kept DNA is CDR3 alone, 42 bases in frame from the first base. After removal of 4 bases from V and 4 bases from J, the junction retains 4 bases not matched to a gene. A MiSeq instrument was used for deep resolution sequencing, which targeted depths ranging from 1 in 1 million up to 1 in 200,000 T cells, with coverage averaging 10x for each clonotype. The immunoSEQ hsTCRB Kit was used to generate the TCR beta libraries. From the authors' description of their analysis: Data were analyzed with ImmunoSEQ Data Assistant and ImmunoSEQ Analyzer, with V, D and J genes assigned per IMGT definitions. Clonality, which ranges from 0 to 1, was calculated as one minus the normalized Shannon entropy of productive rearrangement frequencies. Only overrepresented clonotypes making up at least 0.05% of the repertoire of each patient were included in the public clonotype analysis. Repertoires from thirteen age-matched healthy donors in immuneACCESS were used as clonality controls. TCRdb obtained this table from immuneACCESS and retained in-frame rearrangements with V and J assigned. These tables miss some clones; where compared with another copy, unresolved V genes account for less than half of the shortfall, and the remainder is unexplained. The V and J calls and clone size were taken over from that table, and D and trimming were inferred from the DNA. This sample holds some 43,000 clones; around 68% were observed only once. The ten largest clones represent more than 10% of the sample.

On this clone: Its antigen is currently not known. It has no much larger one-base neighbor in the sample; base qualities were not kept.

The time point label for this specimen denotes: approximately twelve months on ibrutinib. For TCR beta library preparation, roughly 2.1 micrograms of genomic DNA was extracted from cryopreserved PBMCs. Longitudinal blood samples from CLL patients on ibrutinib monotherapy underwent high-throughput TCR beta sequencing. The patients were enrolled in a single-center, open-label phase 2 trial of ibrutinib monotherapy. The TCR originated in a human donor with chronic lymphocytic leukemia. In this chain, TRBV7-2 is recombined with TRBJ1-3; 7 bases in between match TRBD1. Specimen: PBMCs, collected after 12 months of ibrutinib treatment. The CDR3 protein sequence reads: CASSSTGSGNTIYF. The DNA reads TGTGCCAGCAGCTCGACAGGGAGCGGAAACACCATATATTTT. With all but the CDR3 taken from the reference TRBV7-2 and TRBJ1-3 genes, the full variable domain is: GAGVSQSPSNKVTEKGKDVELRCDPISGHTALYWYRQSLGQGLEFLIYFQGNSAPDKSGLPSDRFSAERTGGSVSTLTIQRTQQEDSAVYLCASSSTGSGNTIYFGEGSWLTVV.